The source of this TCR beta chain is a study of immune evolution from preneoplasia to lung adenocarcinoma. General study results and limits: Later-stage lesions appeared to have more T cells, more diversity, less clonality.

Germline CDR1 is MNHEY and CDR2 is SMNVEV (reference sequence). CDR3 length: 14 residues. Trimming pared 5 bases from V and 3 bases from J, leaving 12 bases between. Each case's diagnosis was confirmed by two pathologists on H&E. This clone appeared once. Its antigen is unknown. TCRdb keeps only in-frame clones here, not all; method: immunoSEQ multiplex PCR. The sample has fewer than 10,000 clones, 79% seen once; the top ten hold over 9.5%. The sequencing sample was made of FFPE lung adenocarcinoma in situ tissue. The receptor was isolated from an older person with lung adenocarcinoma. V gene TRBV27 combines with J gene TRBJ2-3, with D unclear. The DNA for the CDR3 is TGTGCCAGCAGTCGAGATAGCAAGACAGATACGCAGTATTTT. Residues: CASSRDSKTDTQYF.